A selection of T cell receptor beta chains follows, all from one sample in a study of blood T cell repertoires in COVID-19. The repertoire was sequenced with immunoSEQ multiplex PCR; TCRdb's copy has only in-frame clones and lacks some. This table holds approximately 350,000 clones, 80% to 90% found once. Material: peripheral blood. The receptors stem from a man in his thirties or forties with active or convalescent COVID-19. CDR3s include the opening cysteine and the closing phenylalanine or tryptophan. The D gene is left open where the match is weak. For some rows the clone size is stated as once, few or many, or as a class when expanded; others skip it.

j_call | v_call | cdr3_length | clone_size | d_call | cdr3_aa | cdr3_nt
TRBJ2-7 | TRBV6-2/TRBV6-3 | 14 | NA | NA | CASSRLGASYEQYF | TGTGCCAGCAGCCGCTTGGGGGCCTCCTACGAGCAGTACTTC
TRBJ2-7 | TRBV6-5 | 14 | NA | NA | CASRRTVLSYEQYF | TGTGCCAGCAGGAGGACAGTTCTCTCCTACGAGCAGTACTTC
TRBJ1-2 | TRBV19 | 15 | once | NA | CASSRGGFADYGYTF | TGTGCCAGTAGTAGGGGGGGGTTCGCTGACTATGGCTACACCTTC
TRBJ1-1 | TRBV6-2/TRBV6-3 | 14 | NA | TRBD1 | CASSSPTGPTEAFF | TGTGCCAGCAGTTCCCCGACAGGGCCCACTGAAGCTTTCTTT
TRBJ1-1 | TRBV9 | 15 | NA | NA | CASSVAPRGNTEAFF | TGTGCCAGCAGCGTAGCACCTCGAGGAAACACTGAAGCTTTCTTT
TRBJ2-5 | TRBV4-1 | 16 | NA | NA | CASSRAVIGVPETQYF | TGCGCCAGCAGCCGCGCGGTGATCGGGGTACCAGAGACCCAGTACTTC
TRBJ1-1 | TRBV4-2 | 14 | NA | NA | CASSQVSANTEAFF | TGTGCCAGCAGCCAAGTTAGCGCTAACACTGAAGCTTTCTTT
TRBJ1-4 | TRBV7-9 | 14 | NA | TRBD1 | CAWDSRGRWEKLFF | TGTGCCTGGGACAGTCGGGGGCGATGGGAAAAACTGTTTTTT
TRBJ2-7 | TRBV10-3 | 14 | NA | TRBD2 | CAISNSGGDYEQYF | TGTGCCATCAGTAATAGCGGGGGGGACTACGAGCAGTACTTC
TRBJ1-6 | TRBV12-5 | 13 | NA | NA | CASGLVVGSPLHF | TGTGCTAGTGGTCTAGTAGTAGGTTCACCCCTCCACTTT
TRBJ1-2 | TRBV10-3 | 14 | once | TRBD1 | CAISEPGGVNGYTF | TGTGCCATCAGTGAGCCAGGGGGCGTAAATGGCTACACCTTC
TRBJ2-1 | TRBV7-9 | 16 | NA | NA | CASSPIRGFSYNEQFF | TGTGCCAGCAGCCCGATTAGGGGATTCTCCTACAATGAGCAGTTCTTC
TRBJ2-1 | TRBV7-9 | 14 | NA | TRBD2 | CASSFGGGPEEQFF | TGTGCCAGCAGCTTTGGGGGAGGGCCGGAGGAGCAGTTCTTC
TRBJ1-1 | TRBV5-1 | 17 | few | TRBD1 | CASSGRQGLIPNTEAFF | TGCGCCAGCAGCGGTCGACAGGGTCTGATTCCGAACACTGAAGCTTTCTTT
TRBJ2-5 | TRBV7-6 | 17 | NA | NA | CASSLGSPDARRETQYF | TGTGCCAGCAGCTTAGGATCCCCTGATGCGCGTCGGGAGACCCAGTACTTC
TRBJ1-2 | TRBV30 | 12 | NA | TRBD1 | CAWVDRGMSYTF | TGTGCCTGGGTGGACAGGGGCATGAGCTACACCTTC
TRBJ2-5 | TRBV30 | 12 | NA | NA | CAWSRGDETQYF | TGTGCCTGGAGTAGGGGTGACGAGACCCAGTACTTC
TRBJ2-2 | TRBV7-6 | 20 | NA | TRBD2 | CASSLAPRTSGVPNTGELFF | TGTGCCAGCAGCTTAGCACCTCGGACTAGCGGGGTGCCGAACACCGGGGAGCTGTTTTTT
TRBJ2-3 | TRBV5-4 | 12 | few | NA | CASSPSTDTQYF | TGTGCCAGCAGCCCCTCCACAGATACGCAGTATTTT
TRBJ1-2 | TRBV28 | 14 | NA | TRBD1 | CASSFPDRGGGYTF | TGTGCCAGCAGTTTCCCGGACAGGGGAGGTGGCTACACCTTC
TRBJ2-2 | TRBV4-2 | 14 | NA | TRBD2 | CASSPGGLPGELFF | TGTGCCAGCAGCCCCGGGGGGTTGCCTGGGGAGCTGTTTTTT
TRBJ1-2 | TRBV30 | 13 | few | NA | CAWSVQANYGYTF | TGTGCCTGGAGTGTACAGGCCAACTATGGCTACACCTTC
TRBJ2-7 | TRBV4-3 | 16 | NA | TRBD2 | CASSQVAGTTSYEQYF | TGCGCCAGCAGCCAAGTTGCCGGGACTACCTCCTACGAGCAGTACTTC
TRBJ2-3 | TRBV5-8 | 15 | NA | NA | CASSSRDTSADTQYF | TGTGCCAGCAGCTCCCGGGACACTTCGGCGGATACGCAGTATTTT
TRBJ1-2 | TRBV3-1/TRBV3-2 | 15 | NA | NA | CASSQDMAGLYGYTF | TGTGCCAGCAGCCAAGATATGGCGGGACTCTATGGCTACACCTTC
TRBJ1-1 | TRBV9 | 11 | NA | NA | CASGTDTEAFF | TGTGCCAGCGGTACGGACACTGAAGCTTTCTTT
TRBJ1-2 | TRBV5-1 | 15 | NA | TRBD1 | CASSPGQGGGYGYTF | TGCGCCAGCAGTCCCGGACAGGGGGGAGGCTATGGCTACACCTTC
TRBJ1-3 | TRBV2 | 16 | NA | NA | CASSVEVGGSGNTIYF | TGTGCCAGCAGTGTAGAGGTGGGGGGATCTGGAAACACCATATATTTT
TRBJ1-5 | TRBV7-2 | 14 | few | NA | CASSSRAGDQPQHF | TGTGCCAGCAGTTCTAGGGCAGGGGACCAGCCCCAGCATTTT
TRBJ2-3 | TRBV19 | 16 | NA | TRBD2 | CASSILAGGPTDTQYF | TGTGCCAGTAGTATCCTAGCGGGGGGGCCGACAGATACGCAGTATTTT
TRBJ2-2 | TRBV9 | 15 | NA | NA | CASSAGLSTVGELFF | TGTGCCAGCAGCGCTGGGCTATCAACCGTGGGGGAGCTGTTTTTT
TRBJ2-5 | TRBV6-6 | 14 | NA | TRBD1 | CASSHWDSEETQYF | TGTGCCAGCAGCCACTGGGACAGTGAAGAGACCCAGTACTTC
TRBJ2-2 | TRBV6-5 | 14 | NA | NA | CASNRFPNTGELFF | TGTGCCAGCAACAGGTTCCCGAACACCGGGGAGCTGTTTTTT